This TCR beta chain was retrieved from a study of OX40 agonist ivuxolimab in advanced cancers. Study-level points and caveats: Some of the nonresponding patients also showed low levels of normalized T-cell clonal expansion.

The assay was immunoSEQ multiplex PCR, and TCRdb's table has in-frame clones only and misses some. This table has around 70,000 clones, 70% to 90% appearing once. For this clone: Its antigen is currently unknown.

From germline, CDR1 is SGDLS and CDR2 YYNGEE. The ends lost 0 bases at V and 2 bases at J; junction bases unmatched: 3. The CDR3 is made up of 15 amino acids. The TCR was taken from an adult with an advanced solid tumor such as melanoma, head and neck, liver or kidney cancer. This sample comprised CD4+ or CD8+ T cells sorted from blood, obtained in a trial of the OX40 agonist ivuxolimab. The chain combines TRBV9 with TRBJ2-7, with 9 positions matching TRBD2. For the CDR3, the DNA is TGTGCCAGCAGCGTAGCTGCTAGCGGGACCTACGAGCAGTACTTC. Translating it yields CASSVAASGTYEQYF.